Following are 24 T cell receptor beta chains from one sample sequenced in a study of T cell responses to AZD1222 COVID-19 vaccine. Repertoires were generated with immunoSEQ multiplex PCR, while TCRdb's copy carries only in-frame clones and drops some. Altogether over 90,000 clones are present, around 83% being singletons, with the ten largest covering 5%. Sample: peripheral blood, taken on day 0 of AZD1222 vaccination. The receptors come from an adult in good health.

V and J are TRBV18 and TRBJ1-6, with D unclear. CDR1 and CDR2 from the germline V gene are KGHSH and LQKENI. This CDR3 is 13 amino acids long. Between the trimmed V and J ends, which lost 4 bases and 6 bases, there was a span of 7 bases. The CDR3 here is CASSRDPNSPLHF. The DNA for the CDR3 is TGTGCCAGCTCACGTGATCCTAATTCACCCCTCCACTTT.

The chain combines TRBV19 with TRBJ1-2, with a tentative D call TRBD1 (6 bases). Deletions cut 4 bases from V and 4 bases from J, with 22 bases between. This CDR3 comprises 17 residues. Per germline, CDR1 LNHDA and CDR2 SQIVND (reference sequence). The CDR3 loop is CASSRDDRSGLAYGYTF. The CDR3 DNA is TGTGCCAGTAGTAGAGACGACAGGTCTGGGTTGGCCTATGGCTACACCTTC.

CDR3 protein: CASRYQGGSEKLFF. DNA for the CDR3: TGTGCCAGTAGATACCAGGGTGGGAGTGAAAAACTGTTTTTT. V usage is TRBV19 and J usage is TRBJ1-4; maybe TRBD1 (5 bases). V was pared by 6 bases and J by 7 bases, with 15 bases between. CDR3 length equals 14 residues. Germline V gives CDR1 LNHDA, CDR2 SQIVND (reference sequence).

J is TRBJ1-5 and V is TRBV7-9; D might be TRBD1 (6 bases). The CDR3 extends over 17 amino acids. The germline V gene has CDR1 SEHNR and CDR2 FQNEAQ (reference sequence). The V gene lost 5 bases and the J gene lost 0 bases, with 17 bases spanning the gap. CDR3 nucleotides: TGTGCCAGCAGCGGTTCAAACAGGGTTTATAGCAATCAGCCCCAGCATTTT. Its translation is CASSGSNRVYSNQPQHF.

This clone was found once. In DNA form, the CDR3 reads TGCAGCGTTGGACGGAACCTTCAAGAGACCCAGTACTTC. Its protein product is CSVGRNLQETQYF. This rearrangement joins TRBV29-1 to TRBJ2-5; D gene uncertain. The V gene's germline CDR1 is SQVTM and CDR2 ANQGSEA. V lost 4 bases and J lost 2, with 11 bases in between. The CDR3 sequence is 13 residues long.

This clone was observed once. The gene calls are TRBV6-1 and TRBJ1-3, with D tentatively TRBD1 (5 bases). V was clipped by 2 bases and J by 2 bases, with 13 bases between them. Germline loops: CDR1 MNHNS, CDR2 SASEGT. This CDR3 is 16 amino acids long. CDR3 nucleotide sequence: TGTGCCAGCAGTGAAACCCGCCGGGGACCTGGAAACACCATATATTTT. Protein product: CASSETRRGPGNTIYF.

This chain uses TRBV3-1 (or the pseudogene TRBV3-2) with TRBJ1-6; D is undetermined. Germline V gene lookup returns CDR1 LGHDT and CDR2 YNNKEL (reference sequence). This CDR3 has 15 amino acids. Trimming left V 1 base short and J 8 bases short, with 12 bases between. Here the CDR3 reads CASSQGGSRHSPLHF. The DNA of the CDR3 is TGTGCCAGCAGCCAAGGAGGGAGTAGGCATTCACCCCTCCACTTT.

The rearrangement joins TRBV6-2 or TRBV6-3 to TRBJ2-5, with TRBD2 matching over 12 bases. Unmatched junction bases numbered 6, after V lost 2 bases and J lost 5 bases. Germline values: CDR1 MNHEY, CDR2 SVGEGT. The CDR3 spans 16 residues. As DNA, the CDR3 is TGTGCCAGCAGTTACGCCGGACTAGCGGGATACGAGACCCAGTACTTC. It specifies CASSYAGLAGYETQYF.

The CDR3 DNA is TGTGCCAGCAGCCAATTTGGGTCTGGGGAGAGGAACACCATATATTTT. It is translated as CASSQFGSGERNTIYF. The genes are TRBV3-1 (or the pseudogene TRBV3-2) and TRBJ1-3; D is ambiguous. This CDR3 contains 16 residues. Trimming cost V 2 bases and J 7 bases, with 18 bases left between them. In germline, CDR1 is LGHDT, CDR2 YNNKEL (reference sequence).

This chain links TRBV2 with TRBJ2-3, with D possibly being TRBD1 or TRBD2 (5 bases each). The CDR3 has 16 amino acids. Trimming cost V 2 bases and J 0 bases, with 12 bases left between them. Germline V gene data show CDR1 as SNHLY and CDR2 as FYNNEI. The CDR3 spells CASSESRGGSTDTQYF. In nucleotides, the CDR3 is TGTGCCAGCAGTGAAAGCCGGGGCGGAAGCACAGATACGCAGTATTTT.

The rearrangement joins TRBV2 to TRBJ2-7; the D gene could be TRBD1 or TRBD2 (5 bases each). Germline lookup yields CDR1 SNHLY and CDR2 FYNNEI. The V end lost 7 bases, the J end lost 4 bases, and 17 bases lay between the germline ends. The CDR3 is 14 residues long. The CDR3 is CASMSRETSYEQYF. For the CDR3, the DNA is TGTGCCAGCATGAGCAGGGAGACATCTTACGAGCAGTACTTC.

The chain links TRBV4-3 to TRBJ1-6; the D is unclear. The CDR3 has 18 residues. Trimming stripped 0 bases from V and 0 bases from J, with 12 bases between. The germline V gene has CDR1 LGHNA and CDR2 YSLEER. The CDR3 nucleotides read TGCGCCAGCAGCCAAGATGTGGGCGGAAGCTCCTATAATTCACCCCTCCACTTT. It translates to CASSQDVGGSSYNSPLHF.

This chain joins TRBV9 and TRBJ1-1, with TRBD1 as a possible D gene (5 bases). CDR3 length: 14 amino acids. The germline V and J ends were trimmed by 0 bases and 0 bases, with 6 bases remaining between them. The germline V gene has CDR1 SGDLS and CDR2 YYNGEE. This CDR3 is CASSVGQMNTEAFF. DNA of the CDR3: TGTGCCAGCAGCGTAGGACAGATGAACACTGAAGCTTTCTTT.

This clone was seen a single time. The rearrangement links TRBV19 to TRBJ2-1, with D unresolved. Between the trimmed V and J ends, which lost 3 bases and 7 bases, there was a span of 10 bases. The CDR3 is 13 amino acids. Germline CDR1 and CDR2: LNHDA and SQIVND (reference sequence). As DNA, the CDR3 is TGTGCCAGTAGTATGAGGATGGAAAATGAGCAGTTCTTC. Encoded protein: CASSMRMENEQFF.

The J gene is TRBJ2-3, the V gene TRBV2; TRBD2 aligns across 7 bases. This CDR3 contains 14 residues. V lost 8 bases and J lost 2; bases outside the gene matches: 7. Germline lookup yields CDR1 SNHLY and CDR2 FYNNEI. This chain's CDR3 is CASGGGGITDTQYF. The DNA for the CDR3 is TGTGCCAGCGGGGGGGGAGGGATCACAGATACGCAGTATTTT.

In DNA, the CDR3 is TGTGCCAGCAGCAACGCGGGGGGCAACTATGGCTACACCTTC. This translates into CASSNAGGNYGYTF. V usage is TRBV6-5 and J usage is TRBJ1-2; tentative D call: TRBD1 (6 bases). Per germline, CDR1 MNHEY and CDR2 SVGAGI. The CDR3 totals 14 residues. The V end was cut by 6 bases, the J end by 2 bases, with 13 bases between.

The DNA for the CDR3 is TGTGCCTGGAGCCTAGGGGGCAGTCGGGATGAAAAACTGTTTTTT. Its translation: CAWSLGGSRDEKLFF. This chain connects TRBV30 to TRBJ1-4; 7 bases agree with TRBD1. The CDR3 is 15 residues long. With V trimmed by 3 bases and J by 6 bases, 10 bases remained unmatched. Germline V gene sequence: CDR1 GTSNPN, CDR2 SVGIG (reference sequence).

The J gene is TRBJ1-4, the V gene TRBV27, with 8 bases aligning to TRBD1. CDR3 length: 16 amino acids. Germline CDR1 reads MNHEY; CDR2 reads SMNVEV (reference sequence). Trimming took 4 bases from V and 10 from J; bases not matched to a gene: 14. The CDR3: CASSSFPGGAGGKLFF. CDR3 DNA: TGTGCCAGCAGTTCATTCCCAGGGGGCGCGGGGGGAAAACTGTTTTTT.

The CDR3 protein is CATSRDRAEASNQPQHF. The CDR3 DNA sequence: TGTGCCACCAGCAGAGATCGGGCGGAAGCTAGCAATCAGCCCCAGCATTTT. The rearrangement joins TRBV15 to TRBJ1-5; D is undetermined. The CDR3 loop spans 17 amino acids. Germline V lookup: CDR1 LNHNV, CDR2 YYDKDF (reference sequence). V was trimmed by 0 bases and J by 0 bases, leaving 12 bases between them.

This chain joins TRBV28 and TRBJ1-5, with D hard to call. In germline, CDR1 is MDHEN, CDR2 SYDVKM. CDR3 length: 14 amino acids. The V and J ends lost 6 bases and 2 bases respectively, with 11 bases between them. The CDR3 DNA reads TGTGCCAGCAGCCCCTGGAGTGGCAATCAGCCCCAGCATTTT. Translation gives CASSPWSGNQPQHF.

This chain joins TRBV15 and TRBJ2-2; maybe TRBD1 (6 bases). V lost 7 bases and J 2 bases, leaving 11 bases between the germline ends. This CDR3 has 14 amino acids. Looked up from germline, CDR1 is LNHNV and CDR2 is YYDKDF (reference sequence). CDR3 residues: CATTGQLNTGELFF. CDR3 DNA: TGTGCCACCACCGGACAGTTAAACACCGGGGAGCTGTTTTTT.

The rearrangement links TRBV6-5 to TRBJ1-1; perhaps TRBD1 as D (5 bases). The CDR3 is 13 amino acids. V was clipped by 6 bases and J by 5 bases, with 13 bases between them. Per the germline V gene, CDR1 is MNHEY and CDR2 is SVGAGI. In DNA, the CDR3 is TGTGCCAGCAGGGGGGGGTTGTATACTGAAGCTTTCTTT. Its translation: CASRGGLYTEAFF.

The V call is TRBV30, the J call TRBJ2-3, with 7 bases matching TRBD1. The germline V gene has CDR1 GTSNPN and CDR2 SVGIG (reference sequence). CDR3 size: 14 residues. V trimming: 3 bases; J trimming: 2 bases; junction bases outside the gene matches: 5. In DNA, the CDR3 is TGTGCCTGGAGACAGGGGCTACCCACAGATACGCAGTATTTT. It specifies CAWRQGLPTDTQYF.

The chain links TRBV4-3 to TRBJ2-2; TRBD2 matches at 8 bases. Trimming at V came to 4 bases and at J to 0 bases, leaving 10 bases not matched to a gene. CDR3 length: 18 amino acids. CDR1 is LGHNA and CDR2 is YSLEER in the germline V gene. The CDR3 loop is CASSPSTTSGANTGELFF. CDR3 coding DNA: TGCGCCAGCAGCCCCTCAACTACTAGCGGAGCGAACACCGGGGAGCTGTTTTTT.